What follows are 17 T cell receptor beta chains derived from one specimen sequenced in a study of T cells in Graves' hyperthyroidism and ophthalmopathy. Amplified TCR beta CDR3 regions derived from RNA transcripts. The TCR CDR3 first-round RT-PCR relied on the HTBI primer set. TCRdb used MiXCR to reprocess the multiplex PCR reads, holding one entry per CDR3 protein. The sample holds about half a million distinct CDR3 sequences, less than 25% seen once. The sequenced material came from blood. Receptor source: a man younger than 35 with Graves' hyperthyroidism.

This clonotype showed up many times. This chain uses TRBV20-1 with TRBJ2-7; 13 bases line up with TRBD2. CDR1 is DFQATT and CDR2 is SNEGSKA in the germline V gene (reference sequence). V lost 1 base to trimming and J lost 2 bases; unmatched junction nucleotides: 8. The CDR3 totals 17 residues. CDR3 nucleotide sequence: TGCAGTGCTAGAGCCGAGGGGACTAGCGGGGCCCCCTACGAGCAGTACTTC. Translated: CSARAEGTSGAPYEQYF.

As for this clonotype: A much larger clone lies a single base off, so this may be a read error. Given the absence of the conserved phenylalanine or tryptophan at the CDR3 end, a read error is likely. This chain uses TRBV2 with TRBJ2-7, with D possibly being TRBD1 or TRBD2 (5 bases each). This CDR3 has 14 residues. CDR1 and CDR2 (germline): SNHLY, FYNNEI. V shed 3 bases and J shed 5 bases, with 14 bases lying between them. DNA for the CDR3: TGTGCCAGCAGTGACTGGGACCAAGGTAACGAGCAGTACTAC. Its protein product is CASSDWDQGNEQYY.

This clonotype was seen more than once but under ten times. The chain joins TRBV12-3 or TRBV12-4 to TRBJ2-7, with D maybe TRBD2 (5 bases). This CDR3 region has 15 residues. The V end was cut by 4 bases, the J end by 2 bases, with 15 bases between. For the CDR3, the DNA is TGTGCCAGCAGTTGGTGGGGTGAGGGCACCTACGAGCAGTACTTC. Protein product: CASSWWGEGTYEQYF.

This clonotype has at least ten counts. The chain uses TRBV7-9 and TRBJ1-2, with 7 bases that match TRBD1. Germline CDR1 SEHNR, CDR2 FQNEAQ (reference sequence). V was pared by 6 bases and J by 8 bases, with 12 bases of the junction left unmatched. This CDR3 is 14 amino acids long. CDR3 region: CASRPGQAESGYTF. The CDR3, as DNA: TGTGCCAGCAGACCTGGACAGGCCGAGAGCGGCTACACCTTC.

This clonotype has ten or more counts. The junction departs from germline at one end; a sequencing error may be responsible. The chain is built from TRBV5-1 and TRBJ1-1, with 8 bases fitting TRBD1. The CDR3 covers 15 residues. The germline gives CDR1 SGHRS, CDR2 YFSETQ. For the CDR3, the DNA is TGTGCCAGCAGCCTAACCGGGACAGGGAACACTGAAGCTTTCTTT. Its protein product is CASSLTGTGNTEAFF.

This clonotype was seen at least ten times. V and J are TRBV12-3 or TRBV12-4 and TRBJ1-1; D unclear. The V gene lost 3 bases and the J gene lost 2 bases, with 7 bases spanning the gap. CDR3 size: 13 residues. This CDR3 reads CASSLRANTEAFF. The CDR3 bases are TGTGCCAGCAGTTTGAGGGCTAACACTGAAGCTTTCTTT.

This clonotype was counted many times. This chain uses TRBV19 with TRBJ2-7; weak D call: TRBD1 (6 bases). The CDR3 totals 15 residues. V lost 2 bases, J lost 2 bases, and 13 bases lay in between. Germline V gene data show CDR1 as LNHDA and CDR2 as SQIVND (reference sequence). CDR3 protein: CASSIWGRGTYEQYF. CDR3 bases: TGTGCCAGTAGTATATGGGGGCGAGGGACCTACGAGCAGTACTTC.

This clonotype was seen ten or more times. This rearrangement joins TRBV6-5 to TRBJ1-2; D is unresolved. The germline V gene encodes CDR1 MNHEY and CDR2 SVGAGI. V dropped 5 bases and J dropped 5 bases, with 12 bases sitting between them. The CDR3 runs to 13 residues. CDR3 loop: CASSHRPGYGYTF. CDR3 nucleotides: TGTGCCAGCAGTCATCGACCTGGGTATGGCTACACCTTC.

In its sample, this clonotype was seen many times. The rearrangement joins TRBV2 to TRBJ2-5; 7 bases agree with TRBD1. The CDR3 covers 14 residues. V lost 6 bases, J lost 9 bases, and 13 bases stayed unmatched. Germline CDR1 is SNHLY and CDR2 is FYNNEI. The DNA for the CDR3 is TGTGCCAGCAGCGCCGGGACAGTGATAAAGTCCCAGTACTTC. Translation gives CASSAGTVIKSQYF.

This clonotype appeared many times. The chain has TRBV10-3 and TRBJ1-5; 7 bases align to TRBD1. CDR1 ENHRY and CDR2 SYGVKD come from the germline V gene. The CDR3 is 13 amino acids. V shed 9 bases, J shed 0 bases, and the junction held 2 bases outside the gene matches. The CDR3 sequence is CAIGTDSNQPQHF. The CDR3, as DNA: TGTGCCATTGGGACAGATAGCAATCAGCCCCAGCATTTT.

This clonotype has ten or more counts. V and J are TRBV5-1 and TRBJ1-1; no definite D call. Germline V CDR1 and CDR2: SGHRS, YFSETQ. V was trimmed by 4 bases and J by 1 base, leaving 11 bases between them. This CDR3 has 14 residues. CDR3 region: CASSDAGSNTEAFF. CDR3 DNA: TGCGCCAGCAGCGACGCGGGGTCGAACACTGAAGCTTTCTTT. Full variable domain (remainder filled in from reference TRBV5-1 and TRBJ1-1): KAGVTQTPRYLIKTRGQQVTLSCSPISGHRSVSWYQQTPGQGLQFLFEYFSETQRNKGNFPGRFSGRQFSNSRSEMNVSTLELGDSALYLCASSDAGSNTEAFFGQGTRLTVV.

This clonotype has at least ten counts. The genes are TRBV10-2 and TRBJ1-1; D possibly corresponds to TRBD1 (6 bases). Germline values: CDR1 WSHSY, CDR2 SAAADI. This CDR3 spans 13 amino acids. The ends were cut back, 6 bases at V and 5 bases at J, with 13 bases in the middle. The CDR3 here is CASSEGGRTEAFF. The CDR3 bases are TGCGCCAGCAGCGAAGGGGGTCGGACTGAAGCTTTCTTT.

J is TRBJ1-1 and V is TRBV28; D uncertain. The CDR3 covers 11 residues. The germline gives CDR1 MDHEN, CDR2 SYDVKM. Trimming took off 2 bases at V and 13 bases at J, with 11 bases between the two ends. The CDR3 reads CASSLAQKGFF. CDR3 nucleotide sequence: TGTGCCAGCAGTTTAGCACAGAAAGGTTTCTTT.

The CDR3 DNA follows: TGTGCCAGCATCCTTATAGGAGGGGCGGGGGGAAAAATGGATACGCAGTATTTT. This gives the protein CASILIGGAGGKMDTQYF. The chain joins TRBV11-2 to TRBJ2-3; TRBD2 aligns across 8 bases. The CDR3 runs to 18 residues. The germline CDR1 and CDR2 sequences are SGHAT and FQNNGV. The J segment lost 6 bases and the V segment lost 7 bases, leaving 21 bases of the junction unmatched.

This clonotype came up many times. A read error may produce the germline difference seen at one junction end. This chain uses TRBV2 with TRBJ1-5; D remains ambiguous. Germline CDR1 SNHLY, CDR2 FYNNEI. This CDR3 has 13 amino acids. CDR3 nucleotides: TGTGCCAGCGGTGAACCCGGTGATCAGCCCCAGCATTTT. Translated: CASGEPGDQPQHF. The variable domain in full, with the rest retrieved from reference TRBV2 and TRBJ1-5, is EPEVTQTPSHQVTQMGQEVILRCVPISNHLYFYWYRQILGQKVEFLVSFYNNEISEKSEIFDDQFSVERPDGSNFTLKIRSTKLEDSAMYFCASGEPGDQPQHFGDGTRLSIL.

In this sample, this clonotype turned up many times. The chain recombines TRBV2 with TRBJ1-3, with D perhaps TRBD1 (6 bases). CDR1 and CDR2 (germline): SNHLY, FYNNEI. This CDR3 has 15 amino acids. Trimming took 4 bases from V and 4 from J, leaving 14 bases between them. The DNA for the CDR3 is TGTGCCAGCAGTGTGGAGGGGGTAAAGGGAAACACCATATATTTT. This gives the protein CASSVEGVKGNTIYF.

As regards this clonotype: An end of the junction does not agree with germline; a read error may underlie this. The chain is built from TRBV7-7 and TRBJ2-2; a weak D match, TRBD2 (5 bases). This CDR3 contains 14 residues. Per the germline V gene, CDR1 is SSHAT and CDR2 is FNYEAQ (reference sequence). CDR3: CASSRTGRSGELFF. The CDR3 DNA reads TGTGCTAGCAGCCGGACTGGAAGGTCCGGGGAGCTGTTTTTT.